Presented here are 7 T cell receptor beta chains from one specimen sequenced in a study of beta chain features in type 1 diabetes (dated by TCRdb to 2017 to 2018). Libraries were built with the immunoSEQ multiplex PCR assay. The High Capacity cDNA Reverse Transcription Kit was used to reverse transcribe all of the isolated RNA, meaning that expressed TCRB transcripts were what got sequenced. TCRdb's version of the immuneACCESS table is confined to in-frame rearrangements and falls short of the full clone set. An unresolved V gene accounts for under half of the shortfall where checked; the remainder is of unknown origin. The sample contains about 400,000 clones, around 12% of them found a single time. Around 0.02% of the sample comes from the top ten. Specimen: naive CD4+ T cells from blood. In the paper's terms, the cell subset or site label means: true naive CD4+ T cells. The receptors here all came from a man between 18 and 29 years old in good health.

The CDR3 nucleotides read TGCAGCGGTGGGGTGGAGGGTGGCGAGCAGTACTTC. Its protein product is CSGGVEGGEQYF. J is TRBJ2-7 and V is TRBV29-1; D is possibly TRBD2 (6 bases). The V gene's germline CDR1 is SQVTM and CDR2 ANQGSEA. V was clipped by 7 bases and J by 6 bases, with 16 bases between them. The CDR3 is 12 amino acids.

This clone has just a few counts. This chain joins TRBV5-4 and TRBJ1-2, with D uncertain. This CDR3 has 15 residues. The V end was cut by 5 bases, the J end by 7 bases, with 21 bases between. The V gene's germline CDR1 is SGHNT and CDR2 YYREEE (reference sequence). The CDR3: CASRQLSSPDGGYTF. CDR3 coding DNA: TGTGCCAGCAGGCAATTGTCCTCCCCAGATGGTGGCTACACCTTC.

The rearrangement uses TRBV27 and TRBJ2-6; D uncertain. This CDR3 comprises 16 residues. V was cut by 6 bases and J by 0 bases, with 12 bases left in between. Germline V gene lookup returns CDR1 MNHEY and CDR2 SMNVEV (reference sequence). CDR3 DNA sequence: TGTGCCAGCAGCCGTCAGGCCAGCTCTGGGGCCAACGTCCTGACTTTC. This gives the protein CASSRQASSGANVLTF.

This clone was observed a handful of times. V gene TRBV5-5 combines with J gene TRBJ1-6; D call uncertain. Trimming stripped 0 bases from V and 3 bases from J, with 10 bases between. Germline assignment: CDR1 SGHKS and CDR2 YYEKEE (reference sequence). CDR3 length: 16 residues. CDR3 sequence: CASSLGRVYYNSPLHF. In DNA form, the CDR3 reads TGTGCCAGCAGCTTGGGGAGGGTTTACTATAATTCACCCCTCCACTTT.

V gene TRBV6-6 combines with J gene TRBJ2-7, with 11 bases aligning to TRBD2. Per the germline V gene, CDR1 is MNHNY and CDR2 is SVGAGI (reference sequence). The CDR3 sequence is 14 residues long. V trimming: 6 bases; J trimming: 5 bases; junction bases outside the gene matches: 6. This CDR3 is CASRISGRADEQYF. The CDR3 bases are TGTGCCAGCAGAATTAGCGGGAGGGCCGACGAGCAGTACTTC.

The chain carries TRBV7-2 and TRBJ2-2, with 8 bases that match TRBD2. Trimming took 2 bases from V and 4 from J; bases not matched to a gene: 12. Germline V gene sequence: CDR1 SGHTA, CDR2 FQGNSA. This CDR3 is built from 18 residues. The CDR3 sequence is CASSLNLREGLSTGELFF. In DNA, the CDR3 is TGTGCCAGCAGCTTAAATCTCCGGGAGGGATTATCCACCGGGGAGCTGTTTTTT.

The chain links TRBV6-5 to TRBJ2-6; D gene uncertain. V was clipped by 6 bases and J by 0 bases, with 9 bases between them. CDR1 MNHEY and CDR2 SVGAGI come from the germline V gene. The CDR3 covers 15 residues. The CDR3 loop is CASSPPRSGANVLTF. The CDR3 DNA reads TGTGCCAGCAGCCCCCCCCGCTCTGGGGCCAACGTCCTGACTTTC.